The 5 T cell receptor beta chains below come from one sample, sequenced in a study of cytomegalovirus exposure and HLA in healthy donors. Use of 60 Vbeta and 13 Jbeta primers characterized the PCR. Sequencing used immunoSEQ multiplex PCR; TCRdb keeps in-frame clones, though not all of them. The sample includes some 180,000 clones, around 75% of them seen just once. Source material: PBMCs. The receptors derive from a male donor in good health and CMV-seronegative.

The gene calls are TRBV13 and TRBJ2-3; 9 nucleotides align to TRBD2. The ends lost 1 base at V and 6 bases at J; junction bases unmatched: 8. Germline lookup yields CDR1 PRHDT and CDR2 FYEKMQ (reference sequence). CDR3 length equals 16 residues. CDR3 loop: CASSLERAGGPDTQYF. The CDR3 nucleotides are TGTGCCAGCAGCTTAGAGCGGGCGGGGGGGCCGGATACGCAGTATTTT.

The chain joins TRBV5-1 to TRBJ2-1, with TRBD2 matching over 14 bases. Germline V gene sequence: CDR1 SGHRS, CDR2 YFSETQ. The junction had 4 bases not matched to a gene; V was cut back by 3 bases and J by 5 bases. CDR3 length: 16 residues. Written as DNA, the CDR3 is TGCGCCAGCAGCTCCGGACTAGCGGGAGGAAACAATGAGCAGTTCTTC. Translating gives CASSSGLAGGNNEQFF.

The V gene is TRBV2, the J gene TRBJ2-7; 7 bases agree with TRBD1. V was clipped by 8 bases and J by 1 base; unmatched bases: 2. CDR1 is SNHLY, CDR2 FYNNEI, per germline. The CDR3 runs 12 residues. The DNA for the CDR3 is TGTGCCAGCGGACAGGAGTCCTACGAGCAGTACTTC. It yields the protein CASGQESYEQYF.

This clone was picked up one time. This rearrangement joins TRBV10-2 to TRBJ1-3; D might be TRBD1 (5 bases). CDR3 length: 20 residues. V lost 6 bases to trimming and J lost 4 bases, with 31 bases between them. Germline V lookup: CDR1 WSHSY, CDR2 SAAADI. DNA for the CDR3: TGCGCCAGCAGAACCGATGGACGGTTTCCCGAGCAGGGCATAGGAAACACCATATATTTT. It is translated as CASRTDGRFPEQGIGNTIYF.

The J gene is TRBJ2-2, the V gene TRBV6-5; D uncertain. Germline loops: CDR1 MNHEY, CDR2 SVGAGI. Trimming stripped 6 bases from V and 8 bases from J, with 13 bases between. The CDR3 totals 13 residues. CDR3 nucleotide sequence: TGTGCCAGCAGCTTAGTCCATCCGGGGGAGCTGTTTTTT. Its protein is CASSLVHPGELFF.